The subject of this entry is one TCR beta chain. V lost 6 bases to trimming and J lost 3 bases, with 8 bases between them. The CDR3 contains 12 residues. Looked up from germline, CDR1 is MGHDK and CDR2 is SYGVNS. This sample stems from a study of blood T cell repertoires in COVID-19. Across the whole study: Acute and convalescent COVID-19 samples came from the United States, Italy and Spain. The analysed material was cDNA or gDNA that came from T cells, B-cell-depleted T cells, or PBMCs.

In the original processing: Amplification from reference gene primers served as the basis for estimated nucleated cell counts. Only in-frame clones appear in the TCRdb table, and some are missing; sequencing was by immunoSEQ multiplex PCR. V, J and clone size derive from that table, while D and trimming were established from the DNA sequence. The table has under 250,000 clones, about 86% seen once. Sequencing used peripheral blood. The V gene is TRBV25-1, the J gene TRBJ1-2; D is uncertain. The TCR originated in a woman in her 30s who had recovered from COVID-19. The CDR3 nucleotides read TGTGCCAGCAGCCTGTTTTACTATGGCTACACCTTC. Its translation: CASSLFYYGYTF.